This entry describes one T cell receptor (beta chain). What it binds is unknown. This record belongs to a study of T cell repertoires in cytomegalovirus infection. Findings of the study overall: Accumulated public TCR beta family frequency recognized individuals carrying CMV together with the relevant HLA. Ex vivo, HLA-C-restricted CMV-specific TCR beta clonotypes prevailed over the rest of the response.

This CDR3 spans 15 amino acids. V was clipped by 4 bases and J by 6 bases; unmatched bases: 9. Germline CDR1 MNHEY, CDR2 SMNVEV (reference sequence). TCRdb itself ran the reads through MiXCR, one entry per CDR3 protein. The sample holds fewer than 150,000 distinct CDR3 sequences; roughly 31% are singletons and the top ten take roughly two fifths. Sequencing was performed on CD8+ T cells from cultured PBMCs, taken from culture after CMV antigen stimulation. This clonotype was obtained from a human donor in good health (CMV status not recorded). Some clones in this sample may be carry-over from other donors' samples. The chain employs TRBV27 and TRBJ2-3; 8 bases are a match to TRBD1. For the CDR3, the DNA is TGTGCCAGCAGTTCCCACCTACGGGACAGGGATACGCAGTATTTT. Translated, it gives CASSSHLRDRDTQYF.